These 32 T cell receptor beta chains came from one sample sequenced in a study of OX40 agonist ivuxolimab in advanced cancers. Measured with immunoSEQ multiplex PCR; TCRdb has only the in-frame clones, and not every one. The table records some 77,000 clones, approximately 83% of them present only once. The specimen comprised CD4+ or CD8+ T cells sorted from blood, sampled in a trial of the OX40 agonist ivuxolimab. These TCRs come from an adult with an advanced solid tumor such as melanoma, head and neck, liver or kidney cancer.

This clone was seen only once. The chain couples TRBV7-9 to TRBJ2-1; D is perhaps TRBD1 (5 bases). The CDR3 is made up of 14 amino acids. The V gene lost 4 bases and the J gene lost 8 bases, with 15 bases spanning the gap. Germline CDR1 SEHNR, CDR2 FQNEAQ (reference sequence). This chain's CDR3 is CASSSQGLIHEQFF. DNA of the CDR3: TGTGCCAGCAGCTCTCAGGGTCTTATACATGAGCAGTTCTTC.

V usage is TRBV10-3 and J usage is TRBJ2-7, with 10 bases matching TRBD2. The CDR3 is 17 residues long. Losses at the gene ends were 2 bases for V and 0 bases for J; bases not matched to a gene: 7. Germline V gives CDR1 ENHRY, CDR2 SYGVKD. The CDR3 loop is CAISETRTSGASYEQYF. CDR3 nucleotide sequence: TGTGCCATCAGTGAGACACGGACTAGCGGAGCCTCCTACGAGCAGTACTTC.

This chain connects TRBV19 to TRBJ2-1, with 11 bases matching TRBD1. The germline CDR1 and CDR2 sequences are LNHDA and SQIVND (reference sequence). The CDR3 has 15 residues. Trimming removed 5 bases from V and 8 bases from J; junction bases left unmatched: 8. The CDR3 protein is CASSLGTGGLYEQFF. In DNA, the CDR3 is TGTGCCAGTAGTCTAGGGACAGGGGGATTATATGAGCAGTTCTTC.

The chain has TRBV18 and TRBJ1-5; possibly TRBD1 for D (6 bases). V lost 2 bases and J 0 bases, leaving 14 bases between the germline ends. Germline lookup yields CDR1 KGHSH and CDR2 LQKENI. The CDR3 loop spans 17 amino acids. The CDR3 loop is CASSPDTSGASNQPQHF. DNA of the CDR3: TGTGCCAGCTCACCAGATACCTCAGGGGCTAGCAATCAGCCCCAGCATTTT.

The J gene is TRBJ2-5, the V gene TRBV27; TRBD1 or TRBD2 may be the D gene (5 bases each). The DNA end lines up better with TRBJ2-7; the J call may be wrong. Germline-derived CDR1 and CDR2 are MNHEY and SMNVEV (reference sequence). The CDR3 has 13 amino acids. The CDR3 DNA is TGTGCCAGCAGTTTACGGGGCCCCTACGAGCAGTACTTC. Its protein product is CASSLRGPYEQYF.

This clone was seen a few times. The V and J genes are TRBV2 and TRBJ1-1; 7 bases fit TRBD1. V trimming: 4 bases; J trimming: 4 bases; junction bases outside the gene matches: 9. Germline V gives CDR1 SNHLY, CDR2 FYNNEI. The CDR3 runs 15 residues. The CDR3 loop is CASSARTGVSTEAFF. CDR3 DNA sequence: TGTGCCAGCAGTGCTCGGACAGGAGTGAGCACTGAAGCTTTCTTT.

This chain links TRBV18 with TRBJ2-7, with TRBD2 as a possible D gene (7 bases). V shed 6 bases and J shed 1 base, with 16 bases lying between them. CDR3 size: 15 residues. CDR1 KGHSH and CDR2 LQKENI come from the germline V gene. The CDR3 loop reads CASSARGGRSYEQYF. CDR3 coding DNA: TGTGCCAGCTCGGCGAGGGGGGGGCGATCCTACGAGCAGTACTTC.

This sequence joins TRBV30 and TRBJ2-3; D unresolved. CDR1 GTSNPN and CDR2 SVGIG come from the germline V gene (reference sequence). V dropped 7 bases and J dropped 4 bases, with 12 bases sitting between them. CDR3 length: 12 residues. Written as DNA, the CDR3 is TGTGCCTTTTCTGTGGGATCAGATACGCAGTATTTT. Amino acid sequence: CAFSVGSDTQYF.

The V and J genes are TRBV9 and TRBJ1-3; D might be TRBD1 (6 bases). Germline loops: CDR1 SGDLS, CDR2 YYNGEE. CDR3 length: 16 amino acids. V was shortened by 0 bases and J by 0 bases, with 10 bases between the two germline ends. Here the CDR3 reads CASSVGRDTSGNTIYF. The CDR3, as DNA: TGTGCCAGCAGCGTAGGGAGGGACACCTCTGGAAACACCATATATTTT. The full variable domain, completed using reference TRBV9 and TRBJ1-3, is DSGVTQTPKHLITATGQRVTLRCSPRSGDLSVYWYQQSLDQGLQFLIQYYNGEERAKGNILERFSAQQFPDLHSELNLSSLELGDSALYFCASSVGRDTSGNTIYFGEGSWLTVV.

V gene TRBV27 combines with J gene TRBJ1-1, with D tentatively TRBD1 (5 bases). The CDR3 extends over 13 amino acids. Germline V lookup: CDR1 MNHEY, CDR2 SMNVEV (reference sequence). The V and J ends lost 7 bases and 4 bases respectively, with 13 bases between them. Here the CDR3 reads CASKGNRGTEAFF. The CDR3 DNA sequence: TGTGCCAGCAAGGGGAATAGGGGCACTGAAGCTTTCTTT.

V gene TRBV27 combines with J gene TRBJ2-7; 8 bases are a match to TRBD1. Germline lookup yields CDR1 MNHEY and CDR2 SMNVEV (reference sequence). Germline trimming cut 7 bases from V and 7 bases from J; bases unmatched to any gene: 12. The CDR3 spans 14 residues. The CDR3 DNA reads TGTGCCAGCACTGAGGGGCAGGGGGCTGGGGAGCAGTACTTC. Translating it yields CASTEGQGAGEQYF.

V usage is TRBV19 and J usage is TRBJ2-2; 9 nucleotides agree with TRBD1. The V and J ends lost 8 bases and 3 bases, in that order; junction bases with no gene match: 4. Per the germline V gene, CDR1 is LNHDA and CDR2 is SQIVND (reference sequence). The CDR3 covers 14 residues. CDR3 DNA: TGTGCCAGTGGAACAGGGGGCTACACCGGGGAGCTGTTTTTT. This encodes CASGTGGYTGELFF.

V gene TRBV7-2 combines with J gene TRBJ1-5; D unclear. The V end lost 0 bases, the J end lost 6 bases, and 6 bases lay between the germline ends. CDR3 size: 13 residues. CDR1 is SGHTA and CDR2 is FQGNSA in the germline V gene. Written as DNA, the CDR3 is TGTGCCAGCAGCTTAGCCGAACTTCAGCCCCAGCATTTT. Encoded protein: CASSLAELQPQHF.

This clone came up once. J is TRBJ2-5 and V is TRBV30; the D is unclear. The DNA end is more similar to TRBJ2-7, so the J call may be wrong. Germline V gene sequence: CDR1 GTSNPN, CDR2 SVGIG (reference sequence). The CDR3 consists of 13 residues. CDR3 in amino acids: CAWKSGPPYEQYF. In nucleotides, the CDR3 is TGTGCCTGGAAGTCGGGTCCCCCCTACGAGCAGTACTTC.

The sample holds one count of this clone. The chain uses TRBV7-2 and TRBJ1-2; TRBD1 aligns across 9 bases. CDR1 is SGHTA and CDR2 is FQGNSA in the germline V gene. CDR3 length equals 14 residues. V was clipped by 4 bases and J by 6 bases; unmatched bases: 6. CDR3 loop: CASSSQGARDGYTF. The CDR3 nucleotides are TGTGCCAGCAGCTCACAGGGGGCGCGCGATGGCTACACCTTC.

This clone was counted once. The chain is built from TRBV9 and TRBJ1-5; possibly TRBD1 for D (5 bases). Germline CDR1 and CDR2: SGDLS and YYNGEE. The V end was cut by 3 bases, the J end by 3 bases, with 10 bases between. The CDR3 is 14 residues long. CDR3 coding DNA: TGTGCCAGCAGCGAGGCGGGGGTCAATCAGCCCCAGCATTTT. Translated, it gives CASSEAGVNQPQHF.

A word on this clone: Mismatch with germline at one junction end may stem from a read error. The CDR3 sequence: CASSFGLASFEQYF. The CDR3 nucleotides read TGTGCCAGCAGCTTTGGACTAGCATCCTTCGAGCAGTACTTC. The chain joins TRBV5-6 to TRBJ2-7; TRBD2 matches at 8 bases. The CDR3 extends over 14 amino acids. Per germline, CDR1 SGHDT and CDR2 YYEEEE.

This chain connects TRBV5-6 to TRBJ1-2, with D possibly matching TRBD1 (6 bases). CDR3 length: 15 amino acids. The germline V gene has CDR1 SGHDT and CDR2 YYEEEE. Trimming took 1 base from V and 4 from J, leaving 14 bases between them. The DNA of the CDR3 is TGTGCCAGCAGCTTGTGGGGGCAAAGCAGCTATGGCTACACCTTC. Protein sequence: CASSLWGQSSYGYTF.

Only one count was recorded for this clone. This chain connects TRBV29-1 to TRBJ2-1; TRBD1 agrees at 7 bases. The ends lost 7 bases at V and 7 bases at J; junction bases unmatched: 10. CDR1 and CDR2 from the germline V gene are SQVTM and ANQGSEA. This CDR3 has 13 residues. CDR3 coding DNA: TGCAGCGGCACAGGGGCGCCATGGAATGAGCAGTTCTTC. Translation gives CSGTGAPWNEQFF.

The chain links TRBV7-9 to TRBJ2-7; D call uncertain. The length of the CDR3 is 11 residues. The germline V gene encodes CDR1 SEHNR and CDR2 FQNEAQ (reference sequence). Trimming cost V 3 bases and J 6 bases, with 6 bases left between them. This CDR3 reads CASSLELEQYF. The CDR3 DNA sequence: TGTGCCAGCAGCTTGGAACTCGAGCAGTACTTC. The whole variable domain, remainder taken from reference TRBV7-9 and TRBJ2-7, is DTGVSQNPRHKITKRGQNVTFRCDPISEHNRLYWYRQTLGQGPEFLTYFQNEAQLEKSRLLSDRFSAERPKGSFSTLEIQRTEQGDSAMYLCASSLELEQYFGPGTRLTVT.

The chain links TRBV4-1 to TRBJ2-7; the D is unclear. CDR1 is MGHRA and CDR2 is YSYEKL in the germline V gene. The CDR3 runs to 15 residues. V was trimmed by 1 base and J by 2 bases, leaving 12 bases between them. The CDR3 sequence is CASSQGDPAAYEQYF. DNA of the CDR3: TGCGCCAGCAGCCAAGGTGACCCCGCCGCCTACGAGCAGTACTTC.

This clone showed up just a few times. The J gene is TRBJ2-3, the V gene TRBV18, with 10 bases identical to TRBD2. Looked up from germline, CDR1 is KGHSH and CDR2 is LQKENI. The CDR3 has 16 amino acids. The J segment lost 1 base and the V segment lost 0 bases, leaving 1 base of the junction unmatched. The CDR3 DNA sequence: TGTGCCAGCTCACCACCGCTAGCGGGGGGCACAGATACGCAGTATTTT. Protein sequence: CASSPPLAGGTDTQYF.

This clone showed up just a few times. The CDR3 coding sequence is TGCGCCAGCAGCTTTGGGGACACGATATACAATGAGCAGTTCTTC. This gives the protein CASSFGDTIYNEQFF. The rearrangement joins TRBV5-1 to TRBJ2-1; D might be TRBD1 (6 bases). The germline V gene has CDR1 SGHRS and CDR2 YFSETQ. Trimming removed 2 bases at V and 4 bases at J, with 13 bases between. This CDR3 has 15 residues.

The chain joins TRBV4-2 to TRBJ2-3, with TRBD2 matching over 10 bases. Germline V gene sequence: CDR1 LGHNA, CDR2 YNFKEQ. CDR3 length: 17 amino acids. V trimming: 0 bases; J trimming: 0 bases; junction bases outside the gene matches: 3. The CDR3 spells CASSQDLTSGSTDTQYF. CDR3 bases: TGTGCCAGCAGCCAAGACCTGACTAGCGGGAGCACAGATACGCAGTATTTT.

The V and J genes are TRBV6-6 and TRBJ1-1, with 7 bases aligning to TRBD1. CDR1 is MNHNY and CDR2 is SVGAGI in the germline V gene (reference sequence). The J segment lost 1 base and the V segment lost 5 bases, leaving 7 bases of the junction unmatched. This CDR3 is 15 amino acids long. The CDR3 sequence: CASSDGGTENTEAFF. The CDR3 DNA reads TGTGCCAGCAGTGACGGGGGGACAGAGAACACTGAAGCTTTCTTT.

The genes are TRBV7-2 and TRBJ1-2; possible D gene TRBD1, 5 bases. Germline V CDR1 and CDR2: SGHTA, FQGNSA. This CDR3 region has 14 residues. With 0 bases removed from V and 3 bases from J, the gap between germline ends came to 8 bases. The CDR3 nucleotides are TGTGCCAGCAGCTTAGCGGGCAGGGACTATGGCTACACCTTC. It is translated as CASSLAGRDYGYTF.

In DNA, the CDR3 is TGTGCCAGCAGCTTAGCACAGGGGAGTGAAAAACTGTTTTTT. Protein: CASSLAQGSEKLFF. This chain joins TRBV7-2 and TRBJ1-4; 7 positions agree with TRBD1. The CDR3 is 14 residues long. The germline gives CDR1 SGHTA, CDR2 FQGNSA. J gave up 7 bases and V 0 bases, and 2 bases lay outside the gene matches.

This chain links TRBV10-3 with TRBJ2-5; TRBD2 matches 10 bases. The DNA matches TRBJ2-7 better at its end, which makes the J call doubtful. CDR1 is ENHRY and CDR2 is SYGVKD in the germline V gene. There are 14 residues in the CDR3. In DNA form, the CDR3 reads TGTGCCATCAGTGAGGGACTAGCGGCATACGAGCAGTACTTC. Translation gives CAISEGLAAYEQYF.

The chain is built from TRBV18 and TRBJ2-7, with 10 bases fitting TRBD2. CDR3 length: 16 residues. V lost 6 bases, J lost 3 bases, and 11 bases stayed unmatched. Germline lookup yields CDR1 KGHSH and CDR2 LQKENI. CDR3 nucleotides: TGTGCCAGCTCCCCCCTAGCGGGGGACTTTCTCTACGAGCAGTACTTC. Translated, it gives CASSPLAGDFLYEQYF.

This clone was counted between two and nine times. V is TRBV11-1 and J is TRBJ1-1; D is unresolved. The CDR3 is 15 amino acids. Germline assignment: CDR1 SGHAT and CDR2 FQDESV (reference sequence). Deletions cut 4 bases from V and 0 bases from J, with 12 bases between. The CDR3: CASSYQSSLNTEAFF. As DNA, the CDR3 is TGTGCCAGCAGCTATCAGTCCTCCTTGAACACTGAAGCTTTCTTT. Full variable domain (remainder filled in from reference TRBV11-1 and TRBJ1-1): EAEVAQSPRYKITEKSQAVAFWCDPISGHATLYWYRQILGQGPELLVQFQDESVVDDSQLPKDRFSAERLKGVDSTLKIQPAELGDSAMYLCASSYQSSLNTEAFFGQGTRLTVV.

This clone showed up just a few times. The chain joins TRBV10-3 to TRBJ2-1; 8 bases match TRBD2. Germline lookup yields CDR1 ENHRY and CDR2 SYGVKD. V lost 0 bases to trimming and J lost 2 bases; unmatched junction nucleotides: 6. The CDR3 sequence is 17 residues long. CDR3 in amino acids: CAISESLGAGAYNEQFF. The CDR3 nucleotides are TGTGCCATCAGTGAGTCCCTCGGAGCGGGGGCCTACAATGAGCAGTTCTTC.

With regard to this clone: The junction shows a germline mismatch at one end, possibly a read error. This chain links TRBV4-2 with TRBJ1-1, with no clear D. CDR3 length: 15 amino acids. Per the germline V gene, CDR1 is LGHNA and CDR2 is YNFKEQ. The CDR3 DNA reads as TGTGCCAGCAGCCAAGTCGAAAGGAAGAACTCTGAAGCTTTCTTT. This gives the protein CASSQVERKNSEAFF.